Included here is one T cell receptor (beta chain) sequence, with context. Its antigen is currently unknown. The data were taken from a study of cytomegalovirus exposure and HLA in healthy donors. Study-level information: Early on, a data release was issued that held 80 million or so unique TCRs from HLA-typed donors. Whole-study results and caveats: Confirmation in vitro established that a few CMV-associated chains were specific for CMV antigens. An analysis done earlier found most TCR beta V segments productive about 87% or about 30% of the time.

The CDR3 has 18 amino acids. Unmatched junction bases numbered 12, after V lost 1 base and J lost 4 bases. Germline assignment: CDR1 MGHRA and CDR2 YSYEKL. Researchers ran the PCR with 60 Vbeta and 13 Jbeta primers. TCRdb keeps only in-frame clones here, not all; method: immunoSEQ multiplex PCR. The top ten clones hold less than 4.5% of a sample with 250,000 to 350,000 clones, roughly 88% of them seen once. Sequencing was done on a sample of PBMCs. The chain employs TRBV4-1 and TRBJ2-3, with 9 bases that match TRBD2. This TCR came from a middle-aged man in good health and CMV-seropositive. The CDR3 spells CASSQVFRPSGEPDTQYF. In DNA form, the CDR3 reads TGCGCCAGCAGCCAAGTCTTTCGTCCTAGCGGGGAACCAGATACGCAGTATTTT.